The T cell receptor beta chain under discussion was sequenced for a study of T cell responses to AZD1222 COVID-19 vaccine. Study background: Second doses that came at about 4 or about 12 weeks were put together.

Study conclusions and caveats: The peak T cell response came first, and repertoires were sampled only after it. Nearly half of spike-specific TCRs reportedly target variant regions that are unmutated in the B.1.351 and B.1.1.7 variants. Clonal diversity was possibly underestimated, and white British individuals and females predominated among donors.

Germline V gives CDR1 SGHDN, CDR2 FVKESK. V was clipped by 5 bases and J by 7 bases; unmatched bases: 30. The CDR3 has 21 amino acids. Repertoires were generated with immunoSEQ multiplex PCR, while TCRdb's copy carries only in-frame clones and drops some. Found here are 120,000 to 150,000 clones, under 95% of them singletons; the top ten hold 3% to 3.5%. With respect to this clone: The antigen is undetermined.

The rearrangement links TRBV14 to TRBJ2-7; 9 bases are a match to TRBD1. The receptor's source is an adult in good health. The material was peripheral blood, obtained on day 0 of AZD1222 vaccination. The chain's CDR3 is CASSARPGGQGVFRGIWEQYF. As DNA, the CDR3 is TGTGCCAGCAGCGCGCGGCCTGGGGGACAGGGTGTTTTCCGAGGAATCTGGGAGCAGTACTTC. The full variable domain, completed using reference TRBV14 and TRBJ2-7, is EAGVTQFPSHSVIEKGQTVTLRCDPISGHDNLYWYRRVMGKEIKFLLHFVKESKQDESGMPNNRFLAERTGGTYSTLKVQPAELEDSGVYFCASSARPGGQGVFRGIWEQYFGPGTRLTVT.